These T cell receptor beta chains were read from a single sample in a study of blood T cell repertoires in COVID-19. The data were produced by immunoSEQ multiplex PCR, yet TCRdb's version contains in-frame clones alone and is incomplete. The sample holds around 97,000 clones, 82% seen once. Input material: peripheral blood. These receptors were taken from an older man with acute or convalescent COVID-19. CDR3s include the opening cysteine and the closing phenylalanine or tryptophan. The D gene is left open where the match is weak. Only part of the rows carry a size: once, few, many, or a class if the clone is expanded.

clone size	CDR3 length	V gene	D gene	J gene	CDR3 protein	CDR3 DNA
.	13	TRBV30	.	TRBJ1-1	CAWSVGGITEAFF	TGTGCCTGGAGTGTAGGGGGTATTACTGAAGCTTTCTTT
.	16	TRBV4-1	TRBD1	TRBJ2-3	CASSQDSGQVTNTQYF	TGCGCCAGCAGCCAAGATTCGGGACAGGTTACGAATACGCAGTATTTT
.	12	TRBV10-3	.	TRBJ1-1	CAISAVRGAAFF	TGTGCCATCAGTGCGGTCCGGGGGGCGGCTTTCTTT
.	15	TRBV18	TRBD1	TRBJ1-1	CASSQPGTAKGLAFF	TGTGCCAGCTCACAACCCGGGACAGCGAAAGGGTTGGCTTTCTTT
.	13	TRBV6-5	.	TRBJ1-4	CASRGGFNEKLFF	TGTGCCAGCAGGGGGGGGTTCAATGAAAAACTGTTTTTT
once	14	TRBV6-2/TRBV6-3	.	TRBJ2-5	CASSDFGRVETQYF	TGTGCCAGCAGTGACTTCGGGCGGGTGGAGACCCAGTACTTC
.	11	TRBV20-1	.	TRBJ1-1	CSRGWNTEAFF	TGCAGTAGGGGGTGGAACACTGAAGCTTTCTTT
.	17	TRBV9	TRBD2	TRBJ2-5	CASSVGLAGVIQETQYF	TGTGCCAGCAGCGTAGGGCTAGCGGGCGTGATTCAAGAGACCCAGTACTTC
few	15	TRBV27	TRBD2	TRBJ2-1	CASSLAGVPYNEQFF	TGTGCCAGCAGCTTAGCGGGAGTGCCGTACAATGAGCAGTTCTTC
.	13	TRBV5-4	.	TRBJ1-1	CASSLDRNTEAFF	TGTGCCAGCAGCCTAGACAGGAACACTGAAGCTTTCTTT
.	18	TRBV28	TRBD1	TRBJ1-3	CASSSAGTGGSSGNTIYF	TGTGCCAGCTCATCGGCCGGGACAGGGGGCTCCTCTGGAAACACCATATATTTT
few	13	TRBV7-3	.	TRBJ2-7	CASSFLRDSEQYF	TGTGCCAGCAGCTTTCTCCGGGACTCAGAGCAGTACTTC
many	15	TRBV3-1/TRBV3-2	TRBD1	TRBJ1-5	CASSQDGTGPQPQHF	TGTGCCAGCAGCCAAGACGGGACAGGGCCTCAGCCCCAGCATTTT
.	12	TRBV3-1/TRBV3-2	.	TRBJ2-7	CASSLRGYEQYF	TGTGCCAGCAGCCTCAGAGGGTACGAGCAGTACTTC
.	15	TRBV30	.	TRBJ2-1	CAWRGRTGKYNEQFF	TGTGCCTGGAGAGGGAGGACAGGAAAATACAATGAGCAGTTCTTC